This T cell receptor beta chain was identified in a study of cytomegalovirus exposure and HLA in healthy donors. The CDR3 is 17 residues long. The V and J ends lost 5 bases and 4 bases respectively, with 21 bases between them. In germline, CDR1 is SGHTA, CDR2 FQGNSA. A multiplex PCR was run with 60 Vbeta primers and 13 Jbeta primers. Measured with immunoSEQ multiplex PCR; TCRdb has only the in-frame clones, and not every one. The sample lists over 150,000 clones; less than 80% were seen once. Samples came from healthy bone marrow donors. This receptor was identified in a man aged 40-49 years in good health and CMV-seronegative. Sequencing input: PBMCs. The V and J genes are TRBV7-2 and TRBJ2-1, with a weak D call TRBD2 (7 bases). CDR3 nucleotides: TGTGCCAGCAGCCAGCCCCGTCGGGGGGCGGGATACAATGAGCAGTTCTTC. The encoded protein is CASSQPRRGAGYNEQFF.